The sequence of this T cell receptor (beta chain) was determined in a study of T cell responses to AZD1222 COVID-19 vaccine. Using immunoSEQ multiplex PCR, the repertoire was profiled, and TCRdb retains in-frame clones only, with some absent. The sample lists roughly 180,000 clones; roughly 88% were seen once. Overall study findings and caveats: Unmutated variant regions are reportedly the target of nearly half of TCRs that are spike-specific. There were repertoire samples only from the period after the peak T cell response.

Concerning this clone: Its specificity is not known.

Germline-derived CDR1 and CDR2 are KGHSH and LQKENI. Trimming cost V 3 bases and J 3 bases; bases outside gene matches: 8. The CDR3 length is 16 residues. The V and J genes are TRBV18 and TRBJ2-3; 8 nucleotides agree with TRBD1. The TCR sequence derives from an adult in good health. The sample consisted of peripheral blood, taken on day 0 of AZD1222 vaccination. The chain's CDR3 is CASSPLGQGATDTQYF. The CDR3 DNA follows: TGTGCCAGCTCACCCCTCGGACAGGGAGCAACAGATACGCAGTATTTT.